A single T cell receptor (beta chain) is shown here with its context. Its antigen is as yet unknown. The assay was immunoSEQ multiplex PCR, and TCRdb's table has in-frame clones only and misses some. The sample includes around 70,000 clones, 80% to 95% seen only once; the top ten take 5% to 6.5%. This entry is derived from a study of OX40 agonist ivuxolimab in advanced cancers. Study conclusions and caveats: Antigen specificity remained undetermined for the expanded peripheral T cells.

CDR3 length: 16 residues. Germline V gene data show CDR1 as MDHEN and CDR2 as SYDVKM. Trimming removed 7 bases at V and 3 bases at J, with 18 bases between. The chain employs TRBV28 and TRBJ2-2; TRBD2 is a possible D gene (7 bases). This clonotype was obtained from an adult with an advanced solid tumor such as melanoma, head and neck, liver or kidney cancer. The material sequenced was CD4+ or CD8+ T cells sorted from blood, taken in a trial of the OX40 agonist ivuxolimab. The CDR3 DNA follows: TGTGCCAGCATTGGGGGGGGCCCCCTCTACACCGGGGAGCTGTTTTTT. This encodes CASIGGGPLYTGELFF.